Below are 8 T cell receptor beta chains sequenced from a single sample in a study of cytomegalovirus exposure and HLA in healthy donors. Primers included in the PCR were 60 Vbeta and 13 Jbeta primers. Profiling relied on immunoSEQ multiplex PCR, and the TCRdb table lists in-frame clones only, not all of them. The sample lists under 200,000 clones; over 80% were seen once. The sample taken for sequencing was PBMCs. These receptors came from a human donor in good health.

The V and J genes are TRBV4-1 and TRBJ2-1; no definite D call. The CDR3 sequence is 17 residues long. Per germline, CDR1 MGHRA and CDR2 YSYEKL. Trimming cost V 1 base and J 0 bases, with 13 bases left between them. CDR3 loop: CASSQGLEQSSYNEQFF. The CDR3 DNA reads TGCGCCAGCAGCCAAGGTTTAGAACAGAGCTCCTACAATGAGCAGTTCTTC.

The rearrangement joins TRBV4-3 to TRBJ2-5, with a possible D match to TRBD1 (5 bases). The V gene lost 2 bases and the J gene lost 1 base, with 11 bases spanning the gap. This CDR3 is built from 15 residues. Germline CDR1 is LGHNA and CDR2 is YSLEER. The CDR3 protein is CASSQSGHPQETQYF. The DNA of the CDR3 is TGCGCCAGCAGCCAATCTGGACACCCCCAAGAGACCCAGTACTTC.

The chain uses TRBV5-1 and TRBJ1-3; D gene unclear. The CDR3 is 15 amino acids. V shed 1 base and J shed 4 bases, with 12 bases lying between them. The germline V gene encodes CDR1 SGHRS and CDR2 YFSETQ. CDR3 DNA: TGCGCCAGCAGCTTGTACGGGGAGGAAGGAAACACCATATATTTT. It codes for CASSLYGEEGNTIYF.

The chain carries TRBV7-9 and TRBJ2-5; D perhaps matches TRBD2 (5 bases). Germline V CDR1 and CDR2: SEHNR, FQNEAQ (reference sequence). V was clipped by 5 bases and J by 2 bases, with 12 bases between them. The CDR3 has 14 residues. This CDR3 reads CASSPARDQETQYF. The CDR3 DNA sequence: TGTGCCAGCAGCCCTGCCCGGGATCAAGAGACCCAGTACTTC.

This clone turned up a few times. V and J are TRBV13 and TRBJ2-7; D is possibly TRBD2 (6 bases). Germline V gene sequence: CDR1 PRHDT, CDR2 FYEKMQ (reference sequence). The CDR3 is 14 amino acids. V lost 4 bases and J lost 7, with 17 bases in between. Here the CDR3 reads CASSSRLDLGEQYF. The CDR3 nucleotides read TGTGCCAGCAGCTCGAGACTAGACCTCGGGGAGCAGTACTTC.

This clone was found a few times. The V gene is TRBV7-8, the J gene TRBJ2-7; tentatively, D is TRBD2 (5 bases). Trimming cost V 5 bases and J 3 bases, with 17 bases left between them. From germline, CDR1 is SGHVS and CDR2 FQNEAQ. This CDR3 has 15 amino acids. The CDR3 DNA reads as TGTGCCAGCAGCCGCGGAGGCACTCGGGGCTACGAGCAGTACTTC. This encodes CASSRGGTRGYEQYF.

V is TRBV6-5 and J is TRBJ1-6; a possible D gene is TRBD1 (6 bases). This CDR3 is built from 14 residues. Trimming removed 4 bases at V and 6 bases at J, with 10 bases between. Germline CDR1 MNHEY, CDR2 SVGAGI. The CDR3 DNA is TGTGCCAGCAGTTCCCAGGGGCCTAATTCACCCCTCCACTTT. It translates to CASSSQGPNSPLHF.

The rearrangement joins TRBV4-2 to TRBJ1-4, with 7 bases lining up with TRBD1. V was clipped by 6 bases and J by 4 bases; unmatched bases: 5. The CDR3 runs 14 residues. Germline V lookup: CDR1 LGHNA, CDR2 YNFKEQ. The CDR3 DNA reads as TGTGCCAGCAGTACAGGGGTCAGTAATGAAAAACTGTTTTTT. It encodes CASSTGVSNEKLFF.